What follows describes a single T cell receptor (beta chain). Its antigen is not known. With random hexamers, 0.5 to 1 ug RNA was reverse transcribed. TCRdb independently ran MiXCR on the immunoSEQ multiplex PCR reads; one entry per CDR3 protein. The repertoire consists of some 150,000 distinct CDR3 sequences, with nearly 97% occurring once and the leading ten covering 0.13% to 0.15%. This specimen comes from a study of CD8 T cells in Susac syndrome. Findings and limits, study-wide: That the number of individuals in its TCR sequencing and HLA analysis was relatively small was acknowledged by the study.

Bulk CD8+ and CD4+ cells came from magnetic negative isolation; CD8+ TEMRA by FACS. CDR1 is MGHRA and CDR2 is YSYEKL in the germline V gene. The CDR3 is 17 residues long. J was trimmed by 5 bases and V by 4 bases; bases with no gene match: 15. The sequenced sample was CD8+ T cells from PBMCs. This chain connects TRBV4-1 to TRBJ2-5; 8 bases are a match to TRBD2. The TCR comes from a human donor with multiple sclerosis. The DNA of the CDR3 is TGCGCCAGCAGCCTCCAAGGAAGCGGGGGCGAGGGGGAGACCCAGTACTTC. It codes for CASSLQGSGGEGETQYF.